Presented here are 30 T cell receptor beta chains from one specimen sequenced in a study of cytomegalovirus exposure and HLA in healthy donors. Primers for the PCR totalled 60 Vbeta and 13 Jbeta. Some clones are missing from TCRdb's copy, which holds only in-frame ones; the method was immunoSEQ multiplex PCR. The data hold 200,000 or so clones, with approximately 84% observed a single time. The sequencing input was PBMCs. The receptors shown here come from a man aged 45 to 65 in good health and CMV-seronegative.

The chain recombines TRBV21-1 with TRBJ2-3; TRBD1 reflects the table's D call only, with no check against the DNA. TRBV21-1 is marked as a pseudogene. The CDR3 spans 17 residues. The CDR3 region has the DNA TGTGCCAGCAGCCAGGAGTCCTGCTCAGGGGACACAGATACGCAGTATTTT. It specifies CASSQESCSGDTDTQYF.

This clone was seen more than once but under ten times. The chain has TRBV9 and TRBJ1-1; D is uncertain. The V and J ends lost 5 bases and 11 bases respectively, with 7 bases between them. The CDR3 is made up of 9 amino acids. Germline V gene lookup returns CDR1 SGDLS and CDR2 YYNGEE. CDR3 nucleotides: TGTGCCAGCAGACCGGGGGCTTTCTTT. Protein sequence: CASRPGAFF.

There are a few counts of this clone. This rearrangement joins TRBV18 to TRBJ1-5, with 9 nucleotides matching TRBD1. CDR1 KGHSH and CDR2 LQKENI come from the germline V gene. This CDR3 is built from 15 residues. The junction had 2 bases not matched to a gene; V was cut back by 1 base and J by 4 bases. The chain's CDR3 is CASSPQGQGNQPQHF. The CDR3 region has the DNA TGTGCCAGCTCACCACAGGGACAGGGAAATCAGCCCCAGCATTTT.

This chain connects TRBV7-6 to TRBJ1-3; no reliable D call. This CDR3 spans 16 amino acids. Germline V gene data show CDR1 as SGHVS and CDR2 as FNYEAQ. The V end lost 1 base, the J end lost 0 bases, and 10 bases lay between the germline ends. The DNA of the CDR3 is TGTGCCAGCAGCTTAGTTCCGGGGTTCTCTGGAAACACCATATATTTT. The encoded protein is CASSLVPGFSGNTIYF.

The chain combines TRBV19 with TRBJ2-3, with 12 bases that match TRBD2. Unmatched junction bases numbered 3, after V lost 6 bases and J lost 2 bases. Germline CDR1 and CDR2: LNHDA and SQIVND (reference sequence). The CDR3 extends over 15 amino acids. CDR3 nucleotide sequence: TGTGCCAGTAGGGCTAGCGGGGGGGCCACAGATACGCAGTATTTT. It translates to CASRASGGATDTQYF.

The chain combines TRBV7-2 with TRBJ2-5; TRBD2 matches at 9 bases. V lost 0 bases and J lost 4; bases outside the gene matches: 6. The CDR3 has 16 amino acids. The V gene's germline CDR1 is SGHTA and CDR2 FQGNSA. CDR3 DNA sequence: TGTGCCAGCAGCTTAGCGGGGCGGGGGGGCCGAGAGACCCAGTACTTC. Its translation: CASSLAGRGGRETQYF.

This clone was counted a single time. This rearrangement joins TRBV11-2 to TRBJ2-7; D uncertain. This CDR3 has 13 residues. V was clipped by 5 bases and J by 2 bases, with 10 bases between them. Per the germline V gene, CDR1 is SGHAT and CDR2 is FQNNGV. CDR3 residues: CASSPYPAYEQYF. CDR3 in DNA: TGTGCCAGCAGCCCCTATCCGGCCTACGAGCAGTACTTC.

V usage is TRBV18 and J usage is TRBJ2-1; no clear D gene. V lost 3 bases, J lost 5 bases, and 14 bases lay in between. The CDR3 covers 15 residues. Germline V gene lookup returns CDR1 KGHSH and CDR2 LQKENI. The CDR3 protein is CASSPTRETNNEQFF. DNA for the CDR3: TGTGCCAGCTCACCGACCAGAGAAACTAACAATGAGCAGTTCTTC.

The J gene is TRBJ1-3, the V gene TRBV4-1; D is unclear. The ends were cut back, 1 base at V and 0 bases at J, with 10 bases in the middle. The germline CDR1 and CDR2 sequences are MGHRA and YSYEKL. The length of the CDR3 is 16 residues. CDR3 coding DNA: TGCGCCAGCAGCCAAGTCTCAGTCAGCTCTGGAAACACCATATATTTT. Protein product: CASSQVSVSSGNTIYF.

The chain is built from TRBV7-9 and TRBJ2-7; TRBD2 matches 7 bases. V lost 3 bases, J lost 2 bases, and 7 bases stayed unmatched. CDR3 size: 15 residues. The germline V gene has CDR1 SEHNR and CDR2 FQNEAQ (reference sequence). The CDR3 here is CASSLGGAGPYEQYF. The CDR3 DNA reads TGTGCCAGCAGCTTGGGAGGGGCAGGTCCCTACGAGCAGTACTTC.

This clone showed up just once. The chain has TRBV11-2 and TRBJ2-5; D is uncertain. Trimming removed 4 bases at V and 1 base at J, with 13 bases between. Germline V lookup: CDR1 SGHAT, CDR2 FQNNGV. The CDR3 runs to 15 residues. The CDR3 reads CASSSPTEIQETQYF. Here the CDR3 DNA reads TGTGCCAGCAGCTCCCCTACAGAGATCCAAGAGACCCAGTACTTC.

V is TRBV14 and J is TRBJ2-1; D gene ambiguous. Trimming pared 4 bases from V and 2 bases from J, leaving 12 bases between. Germline assignment: CDR1 SGHDN and CDR2 FVKESK. This CDR3 has 15 residues. The CDR3, as DNA: TGTGCCAGCAGCCCCATCGGGTACCCCTACAATGAGCAGTTCTTC. Translated: CASSPIGYPYNEQFF.

This chain joins TRBV7-9 and TRBJ1-3, with TRBD1 matching over 10 bases. V lost 5 bases to trimming and J lost 0 bases; unmatched junction nucleotides: 13. In germline, CDR1 is SEHNR, CDR2 FQNEAQ (reference sequence). CDR3 length: 19 residues. The CDR3 loop is CASSDTGQGLLSSGNTIYF. The CDR3 DNA sequence: TGTGCCAGCAGCGATACGGGACAGGGGCTGCTTAGCTCTGGAAACACCATATATTTT.

This chain uses TRBV10-3 with TRBJ1-2; 8 nucleotides align to TRBD1. Trimming took 4 bases from V and 8 from J; bases not matched to a gene: 3. Germline V gene sequence: CDR1 ENHRY, CDR2 SYGVKD. The CDR3 length is 12 residues. Here the CDR3 DNA reads TGTGCCATCAGTGGGACAGGGCAAGGCTACACCTTC. Translation: CAISGTGQGYTF.

The rearrangement links TRBV27 to TRBJ2-3; TRBD2 is a possible D gene (5 bases). The CDR3 runs 12 residues. Germline CDR1 MNHEY, CDR2 SMNVEV (reference sequence). The V end lost 6 bases, the J end lost 8 bases, and 12 bases lay between the germline ends. CDR3 sequence (DNA): TGTGCCAGCAGCGCCCGAGGGAGTACGCAGTATTTT. Translating it yields CASSARGSTQYF.

The rearrangement uses TRBV5-1 and TRBJ2-5, with D tentatively TRBD1 (6 bases). The CDR3 has 14 residues. Trimming pared 0 bases from V and 5 bases from J, leaving 11 bases between. CDR1 is SGHRS, CDR2 YFSETQ, per germline. The chain's CDR3 is CASSLVQGRETQYF. The CDR3 region has the DNA TGCGCCAGCAGCTTGGTACAGGGTAGGGAGACCCAGTACTTC.

The genes are TRBV29-1 and TRBJ1-1, with D possibly matching TRBD1 (6 bases). The CDR3 is made up of 14 amino acids. Per the germline V gene, CDR1 is SQVTM and CDR2 is ANQGSEA. The V gene lost 7 bases and the J gene lost 5 bases, with 20 bases spanning the gap. The CDR3 coding sequence is TGCAGCGCTGCGAGACAGGTCTCCGGGACTGAAGCTTTCTTT. It yields the protein CSAARQVSGTEAFF.

The chain carries TRBV5-4 and TRBJ1-6; TRBD1 matches 8 bases. This CDR3 has 15 residues. Losses at the gene ends were 4 bases for V and 9 bases for J; bases not matched to a gene: 9. CDR1 and CDR2 from the germline V gene are SGHNT and YYREEE (reference sequence). CDR3 sequence (DNA): TGTGCCAGCAGCCGGACAGGGCTAGGGGTTTCACCCCTCCACTTT. Protein product: CASSRTGLGVSPLHF.

This clone appeared a single time. The chain employs TRBV5-1 and TRBJ1-2; unclear D gene. The CDR3 sequence is 13 residues long. Trimming shortened V by 3 bases and J by 5 bases, and 11 bases separated the two germline ends. Per the germline V gene, CDR1 is SGHRS and CDR2 is YFSETQ. CDR3 protein: CASSSGKRYGYTF. The CDR3 nucleotides read TGCGCCAGCAGCTCCGGAAAGAGGTATGGCTACACCTTC.

CDR3 residues: CASRETALAEAFF. The CDR3 DNA is TGTGCCAGCAGGGAAACAGCCCTCGCTGAAGCTTTCTTT. The chain has TRBV7-3 and TRBJ1-1; D is unresolved. The germline gives CDR1 SGHTA, CDR2 FQGTGA. Trimming stripped 6 bases from V and 6 bases from J, with 14 bases between. The CDR3 spans 13 residues.

This clone was seen once. V is TRBV5-4 and J is TRBJ1-2, with a weak D call TRBD1 (6 bases). Deletions cut 5 bases from V and 6 bases from J, with 23 bases between. The CDR3 extends over 16 amino acids. Germline V gene sequence: CDR1 SGHNT, CDR2 YYREEE (reference sequence). The CDR3 reads CASSRLSVQGRDGYTF. Here the CDR3 DNA reads TGTGCCAGCAGTCGACTGTCGGTGCAGGGGAGGGATGGCTACACCTTC.

This chain connects TRBV7-2 to TRBJ1-1; D might be TRBD1 (5 bases). Germline CDR1 and CDR2: SGHTA and FQGNSA. This CDR3 has 15 amino acids. V lost 8 bases to trimming and J lost 4 bases, with 20 bases between them. CDR3 in DNA: TGTGCCAGCTTACCCCCAGGGAGGGCGGGCACTGAAGCTTTCTTT. Its translation is CASLPPGRAGTEAFF.

This clone was counted a few times. The chain carries TRBV4-1 and TRBJ2-3; tentative D call: TRBD2 (6 bases). Trimming removed 1 base from V and 10 bases from J, with 12 bases in between. Germline values: CDR1 MGHRA, CDR2 YSYEKL. This CDR3 has 13 amino acids. CDR3 DNA sequence: TGCGCCAGCAGCCAAGCCCGACTAGACGCGCAGTATTTT. It is translated as CASSQARLDAQYF.

The rearrangement links TRBV4-3 to TRBJ2-5, with TRBD2 matching over 9 bases. Per the germline V gene, CDR1 is LGHNA and CDR2 is YSLEER. The CDR3 runs 15 residues. V lost 3 bases, J lost 5 bases, and 7 bases stayed unmatched. The CDR3 DNA reads TGCGCCAGCAGCCAGATTAGCGGGGGCGGGGAGACCCAGTACTTC. This sequence encodes CASSQISGGGETQYF.

The CDR3 DNA sequence: TGTGCCAGCAGTTTGACAGGGTCAGGTGCTGAAGCTTTCTTT. Its translation is CASSLTGSGAEAFF. This chain uses TRBV27 with TRBJ1-1; TRBD1 matches at 7 bases. CDR3 length: 14 residues. Losses at the gene ends were 3 bases for V and 6 bases for J; bases not matched to a gene: 7. Looked up from germline, CDR1 is MNHEY and CDR2 is SMNVEV (reference sequence).

This sequence joins TRBV12-5 and TRBJ2-4, with D possibly TRBD1 on 6 matching bases. The CDR3 has 15 amino acids. The germline V gene has CDR1 LGHNT and CDR2 FRNRAP. V lost 5 bases and J 5 bases, leaving 16 bases between the germline ends. CDR3 protein: CASGGGRGQENIQYF. The CDR3 nucleotides read TGTGCTAGTGGTGGGGGAAGGGGACAAGAAAACATTCAGTACTTC.

This clone was counted only a few times. This chain joins TRBV9 and TRBJ2-1; 16 nucleotides match TRBD2. The CDR3 has 18 residues. V lost 0 bases, J lost 8 bases, and 8 bases stayed unmatched. Germline CDR1 reads SGDLS; CDR2 reads YYNGEE. The CDR3 coding sequence is TGTGCCAGCAGCGTAGACGGGACTAGCGGGGGGGCCCGGGATGAGCAGTTCTTC. The encoded protein is CASSVDGTSGGARDEQFF. Together with reference TRBV9 and TRBJ2-1, the CDR3 gives the full variable domain: DSGVTQTPKHLITATGQRVTLRCSPRSGDLSVYWYQQSLDQGLQFLIQYYNGEERAKGNILERFSAQQFPDLHSELNLSSLELGDSALYFCASSVDGTSGGARDEQFFGPGTRLTVL.

J is TRBJ2-3 and V is TRBV7-2; D is uncertain. Germline lookup yields CDR1 SGHTA and CDR2 FQGNSA. Trimming shortened V by 2 bases and J by 0 bases, and 6 bases separated the two germline ends. The CDR3 runs to 14 residues. CDR3 loop: CASSLSGSTDTQYF. In DNA, the CDR3 is TGTGCCAGCAGCTTATCCGGGAGCACAGATACGCAGTATTTT.

The V call is TRBV9, the J call TRBJ1-3; 7 nucleotides agree with TRBD1. The ends lost 4 bases at V and 0 bases at J; junction bases unmatched: 4. The CDR3 is made up of 15 amino acids. Germline V gene lookup returns CDR1 SGDLS and CDR2 YYNGEE. The CDR3, as DNA: TGTGCCAGCAGCCCAGGGGGGTTCTCTGGAAACACCATATATTTT. It is translated as CASSPGGFSGNTIYF.

The chain carries TRBV4-3 and TRBJ2-3; D uncertain. The V and J ends lost 2 bases and 6 bases respectively, with 9 bases between them. The CDR3 is 13 amino acids. Germline lookup yields CDR1 LGHNA and CDR2 YSLEER. CDR3 residues: CASSQTLTDTQYF. In DNA form, the CDR3 reads TGCGCCAGCAGCCAAACCCTGACTGATACGCAGTATTTT.